Listed below are T cell receptor beta chains from one sample, sequenced in a study of regulatory T cells in long-lasting Graves disease. TCRdb used MiXCR to reprocess the multiplex PCR reads, holding one entry per CDR3 protein. The profile shows about 460,000 distinct CDR3 sequences, roughly 15% of them singletons. The sample also formed part of further work on T cells in Graves' hyperthyroidism and ophthalmopathy.

The sequencing used peripheral blood mononuclear cells (PBMCs), collected at new diagnosis, from a patient treated with antithyroid drugs. The source is a woman in her forties or fifties with Graves disease. Each CDR3 is given with its conserved first and last residue. A D gene is named only where the DNA matches it firmly. Expanded clones get a size class; other rows say once, few or many, or leave the size out.

v_gene: TRBV25-1
j_gene: TRBJ1-4
abundance: few
d_gene: -
CDR3nt: TGTGCCAGCAGTGACTGGTCTCAGGGTGGTGAAAAACTGTTTTTT
CDR3aa: CASSDWSQGGEKLFF

v_gene: TRBV10-2
j_gene: TRBJ2-7
abundance: few
d_gene: -
CDR3nt: TGCGCCAGCACTGCATTACGTGACAGGACTTCCTACGAGCAGTACTTC
CDR3aa: CASTALRDRTSYEQYF

v_gene: TRBV6-1
j_gene: TRBJ1-4
abundance: many
d_gene: -
CDR3nt: TGTGCCAGCAGGAAGGTAGGGGATGGTGAAAAACTGTTTTTT
CDR3aa: CASRKVGDGEKLFF

v_gene: TRBV3-1
j_gene: TRBJ2-7
abundance: -
d_gene: TRBD1
CDR3nt: TGTGCCAGCAGCTTTCAACAGGGGGAGCAGTACTTC
CDR3aa: CASSFQQGEQYF

v_gene: TRBV29-1
j_gene: TRBJ2-1
abundance: -
d_gene: -
CDR3nt: TGCAGCGTTGAACTCACCTACAATGAGCAGTTCTTC
CDR3aa: CSVELTYNEQFF

v_gene: TRBV30
j_gene: TRBJ2-2
abundance: many
d_gene: -
CDR3nt: TGTGCCTGGAGTATGACCGGGGAGCTGTTTTTT
CDR3aa: CAWSMTGELFF

v_gene: TRBV12-3/TRBV12-4
j_gene: TRBJ2-2
abundance: many
d_gene: -
CDR3nt: TGTGCCAGCAAGAGGGATGCGGTCGGGGAGCTGTTTTTT
CDR3aa: CASKRDAVGELFF

v_gene: TRBV20-1
j_gene: TRBJ2-1
abundance: many
d_gene: -
CDR3nt: TGCAGTGCTAACGAGGAGAGTGAGCAGTTCTTC
CDR3aa: CSANEESEQFF

v_gene: TRBV20-1
j_gene: TRBJ2-1
abundance: -
d_gene: -
CDR3nt: TGCAGTGCTCCCCCGGGACTCCCCTACAATGAGCAGTTCTTC
CDR3aa: CSAPPGLPYNEQFF

v_gene: TRBV6-5
j_gene: TRBJ1-5
abundance: many
d_gene: -
CDR3nt: TGTGCCAGCAGTTACCCGAGTCTTCCCCAGCATTTT
CDR3aa: CASSYPSLPQHF

v_gene: TRBV20-1
j_gene: TRBJ1-5
abundance: few
d_gene: TRBD1
CDR3nt: TGCAGTGCCCTGACAGGGGGCTATCAGCCCCAGCATTTT
CDR3aa: CSALTGGYQPQHF

v_gene: TRBV27
j_gene: TRBJ2-7
abundance: -
d_gene: TRBD1
CDR3nt: TGTGCCAGCGCATTTAGGACAGGGCTCTACGAGCAGTACTTC
CDR3aa: CASAFRTGLYEQYF